Listed here are 21 T cell receptor beta chains from one sample, sequenced in a study of neurological immune-mediated disorders. TCRdb recomputed calls from the 5' RACE reads with MiXCR, one row per CDR3 protein. Of approximately 58,000 distinct CDR3 sequences detected, 11% appear once; the ten largest clones hold roughly 1.9%. The sequencing sample was made of PBMCs. Receptor source: a man aged 60-69 years in good health.

This clonotype was seen at least ten times. V is TRBV12-3 or TRBV12-4 and J is TRBJ2-6, with a possible D match to TRBD1 (6 bases). This CDR3 has 16 amino acids. Trimming removed 7 bases from V and 2 bases from J, with 15 bases in between. CDR3 loop: CASKVRGAAGANVLTF. The CDR3 DNA sequence: TGTGCCAGCAAGGTCAGGGGCGCGGCTGGGGCCAACGTCCTGACTTTC.

This clonotype was observed at least ten times. The J gene is TRBJ1-1, the V gene TRBV5-1, with 7 bases lining up with TRBD1. Germline CDR1 SGHRS, CDR2 YFSETQ. The CDR3 is 16 residues long. V was clipped by 3 bases and J by 1 base; unmatched bases: 9. The CDR3 here is CASSSGVTGRNTEAFF. The CDR3 bases are TGCGCCAGCAGCTCAGGGGTGACAGGGAGGAACACTGAAGCTTTCTTT.

This clonotype was recorded at least ten times. V usage is TRBV20-1 and J usage is TRBJ2-7; TRBD1 matches 7 bases. The CDR3 is 14 amino acids. The germline V gene encodes CDR1 DFQATT and CDR2 SNEGSKA (reference sequence). Trimming at V came to 5 bases and at J to 6 bases, leaving 13 bases not matched to a gene. CDR3 in amino acids: CSAPAKQGRFEQYF. The CDR3 DNA is TGCAGTGCTCCCGCCAAACAGGGGAGATTCGAGCAGTACTTC.

This clonotype was seen ten or more times. This rearrangement joins TRBV25-1 to TRBJ2-7; D might be TRBD2 (5 bases). Germline loops: CDR1 MGHDK, CDR2 SYGVNS. V was shortened by 6 bases and J by 7 bases, with 13 bases between the two germline ends. This CDR3 comprises 12 residues. CDR3 in amino acids: CASSLLTGEQYF. The CDR3 bases are TGTGCCAGCAGCCTCCTCACGGGAGAGCAGTACTTC.

Concerning this clonotype: Since a much larger clone is just one base distant, this may be a read error. J is TRBJ2-7 and V is TRBV18; 8 bases fit TRBD1. Per germline, CDR1 KGHSH and CDR2 LQKENI. This CDR3 region has 14 residues. CDR3 residues: CVSSPQGVPYEQYF. In DNA form, the CDR3 reads TGTGTCAGCTCACCACAGGGGGTCCCCTACGAGCAGTACTTC.

This chain joins TRBV29-1 and TRBJ2-7, with D maybe TRBD1 (6 bases). The germline V gene has CDR1 SQVTM and CDR2 ANQGSEA. This CDR3 is 15 amino acids long. Trimming pared 1 base from V and 2 bases from J, leaving 15 bases between. CDR3 coding DNA: TGCAGCGTTGAAGTCTTCCGGGACAAAGCCTACGAGCAGTACTTC. It codes for CSVEVFRDKAYEQYF.

This clonotype was detected only once. A much larger clone differs by one base, so this may be a read error. V and J are TRBV7-9 and TRBJ1-3, with a tentative D call TRBD1 (5 bases). The CDR3 is made up of 16 amino acids. The ends were cut back, 5 bases at V and 1 base at J, with 15 bases in the middle. CDR1 is SEHNR, CDR2 FQNEAQ, per germline (reference sequence). The CDR3 region is CASSQGGGWSGNTIYF. CDR3 nucleotide sequence: TGTGCCAGCAGCCAGGGTGGGGGGTGGTCTGGAAACACCATATATTTT.

This clonotype has ten or more counts. This chain connects TRBV7-2 to TRBJ2-3; weak D call: TRBD1 (6 bases). V shed 7 bases and J shed 0 bases, with 20 bases lying between them. CDR3 length: 17 amino acids. Germline V gene sequence: CDR1 SGHTA, CDR2 FQGNSA. The CDR3 loop is CASKEQGHRTSTDTQYF. Here the CDR3 DNA reads TGTGCCAGCAAGGAGCAGGGACACCGTACTAGCACAGATACGCAGTATTTT.

This clonotype was counted many times. V gene TRBV20-1 combines with J gene TRBJ2-2; 10 nucleotides agree with TRBD2. From germline, CDR1 is DFQATT and CDR2 SNEGSKA (reference sequence). With V trimmed by 2 bases and J by 8 bases, 8 bases remained unmatched. CDR3 length equals 15 residues. The CDR3 is CSARPLAGHRGELFF. The CDR3 DNA follows: TGCAGTGCTAGACCACTAGCGGGACATAGGGGGGAGCTGTTTTTT.

There are many counts of this clonotype. The J gene is TRBJ2-7, the V gene TRBV20-1; D is ambiguous. The germline V and J ends were trimmed by 6 bases and 3 bases, with 12 bases remaining between them. The V gene's germline CDR1 is DFQATT and CDR2 SNEGSKA (reference sequence). The CDR3 is 12 residues long. The CDR3 is CSAELVGYEQYF. CDR3 sequence (DNA): TGCAGTGCGGAGTTGGTCGGCTACGAGCAGTACTTC.

This clonotype was observed at least ten times. The chain has TRBV7-6 and TRBJ1-1, with 10 bases aligning to TRBD1. V shed 5 bases, J shed 4 bases, and the junction held 7 bases outside the gene matches. The CDR3 has 15 amino acids. CDR1 is SGHVS and CDR2 is FNYEAQ in the germline V gene. The CDR3 sequence is CASSPGTGDTTEAFF. The CDR3 DNA follows: TGTGCCAGCAGCCCCGGGACAGGGGACACCACTGAAGCTTTCTTT.

This clonotype has ten or more counts. V and J are TRBV12-3 or TRBV12-4 and TRBJ1-2; a possible D gene is TRBD1 (6 bases). The V end lost 1 base, the J end lost 3 bases, and 15 bases lay between the germline ends. The CDR3 totals 16 residues. The CDR3 DNA reads TGTGCCAGCAGTTTAGGGGGGGCTAGCTTCGACTATGGCTACACCTTC. Amino acids: CASSLGGASFDYGYTF.

Points on this clonotype: A much bigger clone sits one base away, suggesting this may be a read error. V gene TRBV4-3 combines with J gene TRBJ1-1; the D gene is possibly TRBD1 (5 bases). Germline loops: CDR1 LGHNA, CDR2 YSLEER. V was pared by 3 bases and J by 4 bases, with 15 bases between. The CDR3 sequence is 15 residues long. For the CDR3, the DNA is TGCGCCAGCAGCCAGACGGACATGGTAGGCACTGAAGCTTTCTTT. Translating gives CASSQTDMVGTEAFF.

This clonotype was recorded many times. CDR3 DNA: TGCAGTGCTAGGAAGATAGCGGGGGGGTTCGAAGATACGCAGTATTTT. This codes for CSARKIAGGFEDTQYF. V gene TRBV20-1 combines with J gene TRBJ2-3, with TRBD2 matching 11 bases. The CDR3 contains 16 residues. The germline CDR1 and CDR2 sequences are DFQATT and SNEGSKA (reference sequence). The V and J ends lost 3 bases and 5 bases, in that order; junction bases with no gene match: 10.

There are many counts of this clonotype. The chain recombines TRBV5-1 with TRBJ1-1, with 9 bases aligning to TRBD1. The length of the CDR3 is 15 residues. Per the germline V gene, CDR1 is SGHRS and CDR2 is YFSETQ. V lost 7 bases to trimming and J lost 0 bases; unmatched junction nucleotides: 7. The CDR3 region has the DNA TGCGCCAGCTCGGGACAGGGCAACATGAACACTGAAGCTTTCTTT. As protein: CASSGQGNMNTEAFF.

Many counts were recorded for this clonotype. The chain employs TRBV7-6 and TRBJ2-3; 11 nucleotides line up with TRBD2. Looked up from germline, CDR1 is SGHVS and CDR2 is FNYEAQ. This CDR3 is 16 amino acids long. V was clipped by 1 base and J by 4 bases; unmatched bases: 4. CDR3 in amino acids: CASSLGLTSGADTQYF. CDR3 coding DNA: TGTGCCAGCAGCTTAGGTTTGACTAGCGGGGCAGATACGCAGTATTTT. Full variable domain (missing parts from reference TRBV7-6 and TRBJ2-3): GAGVSQSPRYKVTKRGQDVALRCDPISGHVSLYWYRQALGQGPEFLTYFNYEAQQDKSGLPNDRFSAERPEGSISTLTIQRTEQRDSAMYRCASSLGLTSGADTQYFGPGTRLTVL.

The chain has TRBV24-1 and TRBJ2-7, with a possible D match to TRBD2 (5 bases). In germline, CDR1 is KGHDR, CDR2 SFDVKD. The CDR3 spans 13 residues. Trimming took off 4 bases at V and 3 bases at J, with 9 bases between the two ends. CDR3 amino acids: CATSESGYYEQYF. DNA for the CDR3: TGTGCCACCAGTGAGAGCGGATACTACGAGCAGTACTTC.

This clonotype was recorded many times. The rearrangement joins TRBV3-1 to TRBJ2-5; the match to TRBD2 covers 8 bases. Germline values: CDR1 LGHDT, CDR2 YNNKEL (reference sequence). The CDR3 length is 18 residues. V trimming: 0 bases; J trimming: 5 bases; junction bases outside the gene matches: 14. This chain's CDR3 is CASSQELRGGPSRETQYF. The CDR3 bases are TGTGCCAGCAGCCAAGAGCTTCGCGGGGGGCCGTCCAGGGAGACCCAGTACTTC.

This clonotype came up many times. This sequence joins TRBV4-3 and TRBJ1-6; D not certain. Trimming removed 4 bases at V and 8 bases at J, with 15 bases between. Germline V gene data show CDR1 as LGHNA and CDR2 as YSLEER. There are 15 residues in the CDR3. In DNA, the CDR3 is TGCGCCAGCAGCCCCCTCCTCCGGGTGGATTCACCCCTCCACTTT. Translation gives CASSPLLRVDSPLHF.

This chain links TRBV24-1 with TRBJ2-5; 7 bases fit TRBD1. With V trimmed by 1 base and J by 4 bases, 5 bases remained unmatched. Germline CDR1 and CDR2: KGHDR and SFDVKD. The CDR3 has 15 amino acids. The CDR3 DNA reads TGTGCCACCAGTGATTTCCGGACAGGCTTAGAGACCCAGTACTTC. It codes for CATSDFRTGLETQYF.

This sequence joins TRBV5-5 and TRBJ2-7; D gene ambiguous. The CDR3 consists of 13 residues. CDR1 is SGHKS and CDR2 is YYEKEE in the germline V gene (reference sequence). CDR3 sequence reads: CASCLRSRYEQYF. In DNA, the CDR3 is TGTGCGAGCTGCCTTCGGAGCAGGTACGAGCAGTACTTC.